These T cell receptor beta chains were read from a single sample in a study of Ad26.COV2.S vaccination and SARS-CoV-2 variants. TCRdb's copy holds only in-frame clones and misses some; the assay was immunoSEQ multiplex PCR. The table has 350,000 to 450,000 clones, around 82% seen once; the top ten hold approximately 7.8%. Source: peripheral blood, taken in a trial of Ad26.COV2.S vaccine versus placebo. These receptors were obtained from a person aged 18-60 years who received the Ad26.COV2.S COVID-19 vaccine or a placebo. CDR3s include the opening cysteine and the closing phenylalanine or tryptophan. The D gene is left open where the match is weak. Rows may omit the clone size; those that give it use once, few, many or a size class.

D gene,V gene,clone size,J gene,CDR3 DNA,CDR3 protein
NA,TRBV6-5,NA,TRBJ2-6,TGTGCCAGCAGCCGCAACTCTGGGGCCAACGTCCTGACTTTC,CASSRNSGANVLTF
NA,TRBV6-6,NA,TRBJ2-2,TGTGCCAGCAGTCCGGCGGGACAGCCCAAAGTAAACACCGGGGAGCTGTTTTTT,CASSPAGQPKVNTGELFF
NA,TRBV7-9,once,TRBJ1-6,TGTGCCAGCAGCTCGGGACACCTTTCACCCCTCCACTTT,CASSSGHLSPLHF
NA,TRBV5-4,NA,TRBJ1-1,TGTGCCAGCAGCTTGACACCGGGTCCGAGGAACACTGAAGCTTTCTTT,CASSLTPGPRNTEAFF
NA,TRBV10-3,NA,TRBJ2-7,TGTGCCGTGCGCAACCCGGACTCATCCTACGAGCAGTACTTC,CAVRNPDSSYEQYF
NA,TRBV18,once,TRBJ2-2,TGTGCCAGCTCACCACGTGGACCTCGGGGGGAGCTGTTTTTT,CASSPRGPRGELFF
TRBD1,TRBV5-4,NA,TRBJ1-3,TGTGCCAGCAGCTTGAGCGGGGACAGAAATTTCGGCGACGGAAACACCATATATTTT,CASSLSGDRNFGDGNTIYF
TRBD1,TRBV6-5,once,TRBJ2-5,TGTGCCAGCAGTAACAGGGGAATGGGTCAAGAGACCCAGTACTTC,CASSNRGMGQETQYF
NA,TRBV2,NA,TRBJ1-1,TGTGCCAGCAGTATACACCCCGGGGGCACTGAAGCTTTCTTT,CASSIHPGGTEAFF
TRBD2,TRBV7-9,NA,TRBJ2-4,TGTGCCAGCAGCTCGACTAGCGGGGGAGCCAAAAACATTCAGTACTTC,CASSSTSGGAKNIQYF
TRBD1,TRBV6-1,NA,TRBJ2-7,TGTGCCAGCAGTGAAGCGGTCCGGGACAGGGCCGGCTTC,CASSEAVRDRAGF
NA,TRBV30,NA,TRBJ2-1,TGTGCCTGGAATGGCCCTTCCGACTACAATGAGCAGTTCTTC,CAWNGPSDYNEQFF
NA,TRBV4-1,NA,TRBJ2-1,TGCGCCAGCAGCCAAGGGTGGCGGTCTAGCTCCTACAATGAGCAGTTCTTC,CASSQGWRSSSYNEQFF
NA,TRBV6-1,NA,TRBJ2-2,TGTGCCAGCAGTGGTCGCGTCAGCTTGAACACCGGGGAGCTGTTTTTT,CASSGRVSLNTGELFF
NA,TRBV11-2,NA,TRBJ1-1,TGTGCCAGCACCTCAGAAGGGAACACTGAAGCTTTCTTT,CASTSEGNTEAFF
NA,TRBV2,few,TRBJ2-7,TGTGCCAGCAGAGATAAAGACTACGAGCAGTACTTC,CASRDKDYEQYF
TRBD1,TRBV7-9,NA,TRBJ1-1,TGTGCCAGCAGCTTCGACACAGGGGTCAAAGCTTTCTTT,CASSFDTGVKAFF
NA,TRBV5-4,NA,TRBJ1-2,TGTGCCAGCAGCTTCCTCGGGACGGTCAACTATGGCTACACCTTC,CASSFLGTVNYGYTF
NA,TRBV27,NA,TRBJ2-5,TGTGCCAGCAGTTTATTTGGTTCGGAGACCCAGTACTTC,CASSLFGSETQYF
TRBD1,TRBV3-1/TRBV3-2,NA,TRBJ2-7,TGTGCCAGCAGCCCCGTCGTCGGACAGGGACCATACGAGCAGTACTTC,CASSPVVGQGPYEQYF
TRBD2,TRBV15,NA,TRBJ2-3,TGTGCCACCAGCACTAGCGGGGGTAGCACAGATACGCAGTATTTT,CATSTSGGSTDTQYF
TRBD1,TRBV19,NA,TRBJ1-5,TGTGCCAGTAGTTCAGGGGGGCATCAGCCCCAGCATTTT,CASSSGGHQPQHF
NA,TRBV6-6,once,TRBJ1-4,TGTGCCAGCGGGGTGGAGAATGAAAAACTGTTTTTT,CASGVENEKLFF
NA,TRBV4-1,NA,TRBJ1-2,TGCGCCAGCAGCCCCCCGGGGAGGCGAGGGAATGGCTACACCTTC,CASSPPGRRGNGYTF